This T cell receptor beta chain was sequenced in a study of spatial heterogeneity in lung cancer. Findings of the study overall: Tumor mutation counts were tracked by expanded intratumoral alpha and beta TCR counts.

Trimming took 3 bases from V and 5 from J, leaving 12 bases between them. The germline CDR1 and CDR2 sequences are KGHDR and SFDVKD. The CDR3 loop spans 14 amino acids. This clonotype is labeled as medium-sized (0.01 to 0.1%). Its specificity is unknown. Each CDR3 protein is one row after TCRdb ran MiXCR on the 5' RACE reads. The sample includes 1,400 to 1,500 distinct CDR3 sequences, roughly 20% of them seen just once. As for time point: sample taken at primary tumor resection. The starting material was lung tumor tissue, obtained at surgery. This receptor was identified in a male donor with early-stage non-small cell lung cancer. This rearrangement joins TRBV24-1 to TRBJ2-5, with D uncertain. This CDR3 is CATSDPLATETQYF. In DNA form, the CDR3 reads TGTGCCACCAGTGATCCTCTCGCGACCGAGACCCAGTACTTC.